The 25 T cell receptor beta chains given below trace back to one sample, sequenced in a study of blood T cell repertoires in COVID-19. Generated by immunoSEQ multiplex PCR, the TCRdb table keeps only in-frame clones and is missing some. Here the sample spans 150,000 to 200,000 clones, roughly 80% being singletons. Sequenced material: PBMCs or T cells enriched from blood (not recorded which). The receptors were sampled from a man aged 55 to 70 who had been exposed to COVID-19.

The CDR3 DNA is TGTGCCAGTTCTCCGGGACAGGGGCTTGCCACTGAAGCTTTCTTT. Encoded protein: CASSPGQGLATEAFF. V and J are TRBV19 and TRBJ1-1; 10 bases are shared with TRBD1. Germline CDR1 is LNHDA and CDR2 is SQIVND (reference sequence). CDR3 length: 15 amino acids. Trimming at V came to 8 bases and at J to 4 bases, leaving 10 bases not matched to a gene. Filled out from reference TRBV19 and TRBJ1-1, the complete variable domain reads DGGITQSPKYLFRKEGQNVTLSCEQNLNHDAMYWYRQDPGQGLRLIYYSQIVNDFQKGDIAEGYSVSREKKESFPLTVTSAQKNPTAFYLCASSPGQGLATEAFFGQGTRLTVV.

This clone was found many times. This specimen includes other DNA sequences encoding the same CDR3. This sequence joins TRBV4-2 and TRBJ1-1; 8 nucleotides agree with TRBD1. Germline CDR1 LGHNA, CDR2 YNFKEQ. The ends lost 1 base at V and 4 bases at J; junction bases unmatched: 5. The CDR3 covers 15 residues. CDR3 bases: TGTGCCAGCAGCCAAGTGCGTACAGGGGGCACTGAAGCTTTCTTT. Its protein product is CASSQVRTGGTEAFF.

In this sample, this clone turned up many times. This chain uses TRBV14 with TRBJ1-2; 8 bases are shared with TRBD1. With V trimmed by 6 bases and J by 3 bases, 12 bases remained unmatched. From germline, CDR1 is SGHDN and CDR2 FVKESK. This CDR3 comprises 16 residues. This CDR3 reads CASSLGRTGLYYGYTF. The DNA for the CDR3 is TGTGCCAGCAGTCTGGGTCGGACAGGGTTGTACTATGGCTACACCTTC.

The chain is built from TRBV7-2 and TRBJ1-2; a weak D match, TRBD1 (5 bases). V lost 7 bases to trimming and J lost 2 bases, with 17 bases between them. CDR1 SGHTA and CDR2 FQGNSA come from the germline V gene. This CDR3 spans 15 amino acids. CDR3 sequence reads: CASTAIGGSNYGYTF. In nucleotides, the CDR3 is TGTGCCAGCACCGCAATCGGGGGGTCAAACTATGGCTACACCTTC.

V is TRBV19 and J is TRBJ2-1; 13 positions match TRBD2. Germline CDR1 and CDR2: LNHDA and SQIVND (reference sequence). The CDR3 consists of 16 residues. J was trimmed by 8 bases and V by 6 bases; bases with no gene match: 10. Written as DNA, the CDR3 is TGTGCCAGTAGCCCTGCGGGACTAGCGGGAATCTATGAGCAGTTCTTC. This codes for CASSPAGLAGIYEQFF. Based on the CDR3 plus reference TRBV19 and TRBJ2-1, the full variable domain is DGGITQSPKYLFRKEGQNVTLSCEQNLNHDAMYWYRQDPGQGLRLIYYSQIVNDFQKGDIAEGYSVSREKKESFPLTVTSAQKNPTAFYLCASSPAGLAGIYEQFFGPGTRLTVL.

The V and J genes are TRBV2 and TRBJ2-5; 12 bases are shared with TRBD2. From germline, CDR1 is SNHLY and CDR2 FYNNEI. Unmatched junction bases numbered 5, after V lost 7 bases and J lost 2 bases. CDR3 length: 15 residues. CDR3 in amino acids: CASTTSGSGQETQYF. In nucleotides, the CDR3 is TGTGCCAGCACGACTAGCGGGAGTGGGCAAGAGACCCAGTACTTC.

In its sample, this clone was seen once. The chain combines TRBV7-2 with TRBJ2-1; D remains ambiguous. Trimming removed 8 bases from V and 9 bases from J, with 20 bases in between. The CDR3 length is 14 residues. CDR1 SGHTA and CDR2 FQGNSA come from the germline V gene. The CDR3 spells CASAAVLGPTEQFF. The CDR3 coding sequence is TGTGCCAGCGCCGCCGTTCTAGGTCCCACTGAGCAGTTCTTC. The variable domain in full, with the rest retrieved from reference TRBV7-2 and TRBJ2-1, is GAGVSQSPSNKVTEKGKDVELRCDPISGHTALYWYRQSLGQGLEFLIYFQGNSAPDKSGLPSDRFSAERTGGSVSTLTIQRTQQEDSAVYLCASAAVLGPTEQFFGPGTRLTVL.

The V gene is TRBV29-1, the J gene TRBJ2-7; tentatively, D is TRBD2 (5 bases). Between the trimmed V and J ends, which lost 2 bases and 7 bases, there was a span of 12 bases. This CDR3 contains 12 residues. CDR1 is SQVTM, CDR2 ANQGSEA, per germline. The CDR3 nucleotides are TGCAGCGTTGAAATTGGGTCGGGGGAGCAGTACTTC. Residues: CSVEIGSGEQYF.

The chain recombines TRBV3-1 (or the pseudogene TRBV3-2) with TRBJ2-1, with 15 nucleotides matching TRBD2. The junction had 11 bases not matched to a gene; V was cut back by 4 bases and J by 4 bases. Germline V lookup: CDR1 LGHDT, CDR2 YNNKEL (reference sequence). There are 19 residues in the CDR3. The DNA for the CDR3 is TGTGCCAGCAGCCGTCTCGCTGGGACTAGCGGGAGGAGGTACAATGAGCAGTTCTTC. Amino acids: CASSRLAGTSGRRYNEQFF.

The V gene is TRBV19, the J gene TRBJ2-3; 13 bases align to TRBD2. The V segment lost 4 bases and the J segment 9 bases; nucleotides outside the gene matches: 7. This CDR3 is built from 15 residues. Germline values: CDR1 LNHDA, CDR2 SQIVND (reference sequence). This CDR3 is CASSRTTSGRYTQYF. CDR3 nucleotides: TGTGCCAGTAGTAGGACGACTAGCGGGAGGTACACGCAGTATTTT. Full variable domain (rest looked up from reference TRBV19 and TRBJ2-3): DGGITQSPKYLFRKEGQNVTLSCEQNLNHDAMYWYRQDPGQGLRLIYYSQIVNDFQKGDIAEGYSVSREKKESFPLTVTSAQKNPTAFYLCASSRTTSGRYTQYFGPGTRLTVL.

Here the CDR3 reads CASSADSGVTEAFF. CDR3 coding DNA: TGTGCCAGCAGCGCTGACTCAGGGGTGACTGAAGCTTTCTTT. The rearrangement links TRBV27 to TRBJ1-1; possibly TRBD1 for D (6 bases). Germline V gene lookup returns CDR1 MNHEY and CDR2 SMNVEV (reference sequence). This CDR3 contains 14 residues. V dropped 6 bases and J dropped 5 bases, with 16 bases sitting between them.

The rearrangement joins TRBV6-5 to TRBJ1-1; D is possibly TRBD1 (5 bases). With 2 bases removed from V and 5 bases from J, the gap between germline ends came to 18 bases. Germline assignment: CDR1 MNHEY and CDR2 SVGAGI. The CDR3 is 16 amino acids. CDR3 residues: CASSYAGGYSGTEAFF. The CDR3 DNA reads as TGTGCCAGCAGTTACGCGGGGGGTTATTCGGGGACTGAAGCTTTCTTT.

The chain combines TRBV28 with TRBJ1-4, with 8 positions matching TRBD1. This CDR3 comprises 15 residues. Germline V gene sequence: CDR1 MDHEN, CDR2 SYDVKM. Trimming took 2 bases from V and 7 from J; bases not matched to a gene: 6. This CDR3 reads CASSLPGTGGEKLFF. In nucleotides, the CDR3 is TGTGCCAGCAGTTTACCCGGGACAGGTGGTGAAAAACTGTTTTTT.

The chain is built from TRBV30 and TRBJ2-7, with TRBD1 matching over 9 bases. CDR1 GTSNPN and CDR2 SVGIG come from the germline V gene (reference sequence). V shed 0 bases and J 2 bases; nucleotides not matched to a gene: 2. The CDR3 totals 14 residues. The CDR3 loop reads CAWSVQGAAYEQYF. As DNA, the CDR3 is TGTGCCTGGAGTGTACAGGGGGCGGCCTACGAGCAGTACTTC.

This clone has ten or more counts. The CDR3, as DNA: TGTGCCAGCAGCCCATTATCCGGACTAGCGGGAGGTATTAACAATGAGCAGTTCTTC. Translated: CASSPLSGLAGGINNEQFF. The chain recombines TRBV5-6 with TRBJ2-1; TRBD2 aligns across 14 bases. CDR3 length equals 19 residues. CDR1 and CDR2 from the germline V gene are SGHDT and YYEEEE. Trimming removed 4 bases from V and 5 bases from J; junction bases left unmatched: 14.

This chain connects TRBV9 to TRBJ2-2; 9 bases line up with TRBD1. The CDR3 consists of 16 residues. The V gene's germline CDR1 is SGDLS and CDR2 YYNGEE. V was clipped by 2 bases and J by 6 bases; unmatched bases: 8. CDR3: CASSVAGTGLAGELFF. The CDR3 coding sequence is TGTGCCAGCAGCGTCGCCGGGACAGGGTTGGCCGGGGAGCTGTTTTTT. Complete variable domain (other parts from reference TRBV9 and TRBJ2-2): DSGVTQTPKHLITATGQRVTLRCSPRSGDLSVYWYQQSLDQGLQFLIQYYNGEERAKGNILERFSAQQFPDLHSELNLSSLELGDSALYFCASSVAGTGLAGELFFGEGSRLTVL.

The V and J genes are TRBV7-9 and TRBJ2-3; 8 nucleotides align to TRBD1. The CDR3 contains 13 residues. Germline trimming cut 9 bases from V and 4 bases from J; bases unmatched to any gene: 6. Germline V CDR1 and CDR2: SEHNR, FQNEAQ (reference sequence). Written as DNA, the CDR3 is TGTGCCAGTTCAGGGGGCTTGCCAGATACGCAGTATTTT. It specifies CASSGGLPDTQYF. Full variable domain (outside the CDR3, taken from reference TRBV7-9 and TRBJ2-3): DTGVSQNPRHKITKRGQNVTFRCDPISEHNRLYWYRQTLGQGPEFLTYFQNEAQLEKSRLLSDRFSAERPKGSFSTLEIQRTEQGDSAMYLCASSGGLPDTQYFGPGTRLTVL.

This rearrangement joins TRBV10-2 to TRBJ2-7, with D uncertain. CDR3 length equals 12 residues. Trimming shortened V by 1 base and J by 2 bases, and 3 bases separated the two germline ends. CDR1 is WSHSY, CDR2 SAAADI, per germline. CDR3 bases: TGCGCCAGCAGTGAGTTAGCCTACGAGCAGTACTTC. It yields the protein CASSELAYEQYF.

V usage is TRBV7-9 and J usage is TRBJ1-1; D uncertain. Germline values: CDR1 SEHNR, CDR2 FQNEAQ (reference sequence). V dropped 6 bases and J dropped 0 bases, with 14 bases sitting between them. The CDR3 runs to 15 residues. The DNA for the CDR3 is TGTGCCAGCAGGGCGTCTGAGGGTTTGAACACTGAAGCTTTCTTT. Translated, it gives CASRASEGLNTEAFF.

The chain combines TRBV18 with TRBJ2-1; D unresolved. The germline V gene has CDR1 KGHSH and CDR2 LQKENI. The CDR3 extends over 15 amino acids. V lost 1 base to trimming and J lost 0 bases, with 7 bases between them. The DNA for the CDR3 is TGTGCCAGCTCACCACAAGAGAGCTCCTACAATGAGCAGTTCTTC. Protein sequence: CASSPQESSYNEQFF.

This sequence joins TRBV19 and TRBJ1-1, with D uncertain. The CDR3 is 13 residues long. Germline V CDR1 and CDR2: LNHDA, SQIVND (reference sequence). Trimming shortened V by 3 bases and J by 7 bases, and 12 bases separated the two germline ends. The CDR3 sequence is CASSIEGVGEAFF. DNA of the CDR3: TGTGCCAGTAGTATTGAGGGCGTCGGTGAAGCTTTCTTT.

The chain couples TRBV21-1 to TRBJ1-6; the table's D call of TRBD1 was not tested on the DNA. TRBV21-1 is noted as a pseudogene. The CDR3 totals 18 residues. CDR3 nucleotides: TGTGCCAGCAGCAAAAAGCCCTACCGGGACAGATATAATTCACCCCTCCACTTT. Translating it yields CASSKKPYRDRYNSPLHF.

This chain joins TRBV19 and TRBJ1-1, with 7 bases matching TRBD1. The V and J ends lost 5 bases and 1 base, in that order; junction bases with no gene match: 4. Germline V gene lookup returns CDR1 LNHDA and CDR2 SQIVND (reference sequence). The CDR3 sequence is 14 residues long. The DNA for the CDR3 is TGTGCCAGTAGTCTAGGACAGGCGAACACTGAAGCTTTCTTT. It specifies CASSLGQANTEAFF.

The chain links TRBV9 to TRBJ2-7; tentative D call: TRBD2 (7 bases). V lost 3 bases and J lost 5, with 18 bases in between. Germline CDR1 SGDLS, CDR2 YYNGEE. The CDR3 length is 15 residues. The CDR3 DNA reads TGTGCCAGCAGCGCGGGGGGCAGGGTCGTCAACGAGCAGTACTTC. It yields the protein CASSAGGRVVNEQYF.

This chain links TRBV19 with TRBJ1-5; no reliable D call. Germline values: CDR1 LNHDA, CDR2 SQIVND (reference sequence). Between the trimmed V and J ends, which lost 7 bases and 2 bases, there was a span of 9 bases. This CDR3 region has 13 residues. The CDR3 loop reads CASMQEGNQPQHF. CDR3 DNA sequence: TGTGCCAGTATGCAGGAGGGCAATCAGCCCCAGCATTTT.